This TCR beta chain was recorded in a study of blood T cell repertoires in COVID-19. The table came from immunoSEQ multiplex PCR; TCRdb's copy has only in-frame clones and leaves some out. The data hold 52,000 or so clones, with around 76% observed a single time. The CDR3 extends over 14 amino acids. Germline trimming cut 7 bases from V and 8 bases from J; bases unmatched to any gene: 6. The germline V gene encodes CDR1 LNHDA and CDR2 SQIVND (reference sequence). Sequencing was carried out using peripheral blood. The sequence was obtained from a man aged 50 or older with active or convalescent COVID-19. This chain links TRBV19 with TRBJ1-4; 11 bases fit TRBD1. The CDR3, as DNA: TGTGCCAGTACCGACGGGACAGGGGGGGAAAAACTGTTTTTT. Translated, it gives CASTDGTGGEKLFF.